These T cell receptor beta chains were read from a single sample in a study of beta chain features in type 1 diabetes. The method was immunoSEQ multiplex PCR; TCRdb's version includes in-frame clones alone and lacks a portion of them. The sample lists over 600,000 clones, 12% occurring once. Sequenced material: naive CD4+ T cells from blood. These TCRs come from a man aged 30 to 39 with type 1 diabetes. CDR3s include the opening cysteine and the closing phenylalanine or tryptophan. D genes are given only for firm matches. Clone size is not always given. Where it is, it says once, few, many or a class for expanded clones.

DNA: TGCGCCAGCAGCCAAGGTTGGAGGGGCAGCCAGGGCTACACCTTC
CDR3: CASSQGWRGSQGYTF
D: .
J: TRBJ1-2
V: TRBV4-3
size: .

DNA: TGTGCCAGCAGTTTTCCTGGGGCCAACGTCCTGACTTTC
CDR3: CASSFPGANVLTF
D: .
J: TRBJ2-6
V: TRBV28
size: few

DNA: TGTGCCAGCAGTTGGGACAGGGATGAAGTTTACGGCTACACCTTC
CDR3: CASSWDRDEVYGYTF
D: TRBD1
J: TRBJ1-2
V: TRBV27
size: .

DNA: TGTGCCAGCAGTTACTCCGGCCGGGGAAACACCATATATTTT
CDR3: CASSYSGRGNTIYF
D: .
J: TRBJ1-3
V: TRBV6-5
size: few

DNA: TGTGCCAGCAGCGTAGACCAATCCCTAGCGGGGGGCCCCTCCTACGAGCAGTACTTC
CDR3: CASSVDQSLAGGPSYEQYF
D: TRBD2
J: TRBJ2-7
V: TRBV9
size: .

DNA: TGTGCCAGCAGTGAAGTTCTAGGAGATACAGATACGCAGTATTTT
CDR3: CASSEVLGDTDTQYF
D: .
J: TRBJ2-3
V: TRBV6-1
size: .

DNA: TGTGCCACCAGCAGCGAACTAGGACAGGGGGCAGGAGGCTACACCTTC
CDR3: CATSSELGQGAGGYTF
D: TRBD1
J: TRBJ1-2
V: TRBV15
size: few

DNA: TGTGCCAGCAGCTTAGTGGGACAGAGGGCAGATACGCAGTATTTT
CDR3: CASSLVGQRADTQYF
D: TRBD1
J: TRBJ2-3
V: TRBV7-2
size: few

DNA: TGTGCCAGCAGTGAATTGAGGACAGGGGACAATGAGCAGTTCTTC
CDR3: CASSELRTGDNEQFF
D: TRBD1
J: TRBJ2-1
V: TRBV2
size: .

DNA: TGTGCCAGCAGCCCACGGTCAGACGAACGTGGAAACACCATATATTTT
CDR3: CASSPRSDERGNTIYF
D: .
J: TRBJ1-3
V: TRBV7-2
size: .

DNA: TGTGCCAGCAGCCCGAGGCCAGGATCTTATGGCTACACCTTC
CDR3: CASSPRPGSYGYTF
D: .
J: TRBJ1-2
V: TRBV9
size: few

DNA: TGCAGCGTCGCTCCGGCGCTAGATCCGCTGGGCTATGGCTACACCTTC
CDR3: CSVAPALDPLGYGYTF
D: .
J: TRBJ1-2
V: TRBV29-1
size: few

DNA: TGTGCCAGCAGCTCCGGTAGTGCCTACTCTGGGGCCAACGTCCTGACTTTC
CDR3: CASSSGSAYSGANVLTF
D: .
J: TRBJ2-6
V: TRBV7-9
size: few

DNA: TGTGCCAGCAGCACCGGGACTAGCGGGGGAGAGACCCAGTACTTC
CDR3: CASSTGTSGGETQYF
D: TRBD2
J: TRBJ2-5
V: TRBV7-9
size: few

DNA: TGCGCCAGCAGCTTGGAGGGACAGGGCAGTATCGGCTACACCTTC
CDR3: CASSLEGQGSIGYTF
D: TRBD1
J: TRBJ1-2
V: TRBV5-1
size: .

DNA: TGTGCCAGCTCACCCGGGGACGGGGGGAATTCACCCCTCCACTTT
CDR3: CASSPGDGGNSPLHF
D: .
J: TRBJ1-6
V: TRBV18
size: .

DNA: TGTGCCAGCAGTGAGGGGGGGACAGGGGGCTTCTATGGCTACACCTTC
CDR3: CASSEGGTGGFYGYTF
D: TRBD1
J: TRBJ1-2
V: TRBV25-1
size: few

DNA: TGTGCCAGCAGTTTACTAGGGGGACCTAATGAAAAACTGTTTTTT
CDR3: CASSLLGGPNEKLFF
D: .
J: TRBJ1-4
V: TRBV27
size: few

DNA: TGTGCCAGCAGCTCAACAGGGGAAAACTATGGCTACACCTTC
CDR3: CASSSTGENYGYTF
D: TRBD1
J: TRBJ1-2
V: TRBV7-9
size: .

DNA: TGTGCCAGCGTACCGGGGGCACAAGAGACCCAGTACTTC
CDR3: CASVPGAQETQYF
D: .
J: TRBJ2-5
V: TRBV7-2
size: few

DNA: TGCGCCAGCAGCCTAGCGGGGGGCCTCAATGAGCAGTTCTTC
CDR3: CASSLAGGLNEQFF
D: TRBD2
J: TRBJ2-1
V: TRBV10-1
size: .

DNA: TGTGCCAGCAGGACGGGCAGGGAAGAGACCCAGTACTTC
CDR3: CASRTGREETQYF
D: .
J: TRBJ2-5
V: TRBV2
size: few

DNA: TGCGCCAGCAGCCAAGGGATTCTGGGGATGGTGAACTATGGCTACACCTTC
CDR3: CASSQGILGMVNYGYTF
D: .
J: TRBJ1-2
V: TRBV4-1
size: few

DNA: TGTGCCAGCAGCTTAGGCCTAAGCCGGGGGAATCAGCCCCAGCATTTT
CDR3: CASSLGLSRGNQPQHF
D: .
J: TRBJ1-5
V: TRBV13
size: few

DNA: TGTGCCAGCAAGCGACAGGCTAACGATCAGCCCCAGCATTTT
CDR3: CASKRQANDQPQHF
D: .
J: TRBJ1-5
V: TRBV6-5
size: few

DNA: TGCGCCAGCAGCTTGGAGGGGGCGCTTAGCACAGATACGCAGTATTTT
CDR3: CASSLEGALSTDTQYF
D: TRBD1
J: TRBJ2-3
V: TRBV5-1
size: few

DNA: TGTGCCTGGAGTCCATTTACAGGGCCCAATGAAAAACTGTTTTTT
CDR3: CAWSPFTGPNEKLFF
D: .
J: TRBJ1-4
V: TRBV30
size: few

DNA: TGTGCCATCAGTGAAGGGACCGGGGAGCTGTTTTTT
CDR3: CAISEGTGELFF
D: .
J: TRBJ2-2
V: TRBV10-3
size: .

DNA: TGCGCCAGCAGCTTCCGCCGTCCAGATAACACCGGGGAGCTGTTTTTT
CDR3: CASSFRRPDNTGELFF
D: .
J: TRBJ2-2
V: TRBV5-1
size: .

DNA: TGCGCCAGCAGCTTGATCCTACAGGGGGCGCGGGATAGGACCCAGTACTTC
CDR3: CASSLILQGARDRTQYF
D: TRBD1
J: TRBJ2-5
V: TRBV5-1
size: few

DNA: TGTGCCAGCAGTTACAGGACAGGCGCGAACACCGGGGAGCTGTTTTTT
CDR3: CASSYRTGANTGELFF
D: TRBD1
J: TRBJ2-2
V: TRBV6-5
size: .

DNA: TGCAGCGTTGAAGATCCCCCCGAGGGTTTCTTT
CDR3: CSVEDPPEGFF
D: .
J: TRBJ1-1
V: TRBV29-1
size: .

DNA: TGTGCCAGCTCACCATTGACCGGGACAGGGTCCACTAATGAAAAACTGTTTTTT
CDR3: CASSPLTGTGSTNEKLFF
D: TRBD1
J: TRBJ1-4
V: TRBV18
size: .

DNA: TGTGCCAGCAGCCCGCCGGGGCTAGATCGAAGAGAGCAGTTCTTC
CDR3: CASSPPGLDRREQFF
D: .
J: TRBJ2-1
V: TRBV7-9
size: .

DNA: TGTGCCTGGAAAGGGACCTATGGCTACACCTTC
CDR3: CAWKGTYGYTF
D: .
J: TRBJ1-2
V: TRBV30
size: .

DNA: TGTGCCAGCAGCCTCACAGGGGAGTACTATGGCTACACCTTC
CDR3: CASSLTGEYYGYTF
D: TRBD1
J: TRBJ1-2
V: TRBV2
size: .

DNA: TGTGCCAGCAGCTTAGGCAGGGGGGTATACGAGCAGTACTTC
CDR3: CASSLGRGVYEQYF
D: .
J: TRBJ2-7
V: TRBV7-6
size: few

DNA: TGTGCCACCAGCGCCCGTCAGGGGTCAGATACGCAGTATTTT
CDR3: CATSARQGSDTQYF
D: .
J: TRBJ2-3
V: TRBV15
size: .

DNA: TGCGCCAGCAGCCCGGGACAGGGGAACTATGGCTACACCTTC
CDR3: CASSPGQGNYGYTF
D: TRBD1
J: TRBJ1-2
V: TRBV5-1
size: .

DNA: TGTGCCAGCAGCTTGGGGCAGGATAATCAGCCCCAGCATTTT
CDR3: CASSLGQDNQPQHF
D: .
J: TRBJ1-5
V: TRBV5-6
size: .